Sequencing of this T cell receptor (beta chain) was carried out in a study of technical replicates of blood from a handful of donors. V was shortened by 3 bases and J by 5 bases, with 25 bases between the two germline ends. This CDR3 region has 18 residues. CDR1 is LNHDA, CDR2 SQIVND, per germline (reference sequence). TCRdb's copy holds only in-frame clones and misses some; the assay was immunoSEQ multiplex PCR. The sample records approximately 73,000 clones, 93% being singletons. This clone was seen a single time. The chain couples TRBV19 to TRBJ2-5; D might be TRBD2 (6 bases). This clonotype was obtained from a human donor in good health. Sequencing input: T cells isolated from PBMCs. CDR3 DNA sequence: TGTGCCAGTAGTATTGTGTTTGGGGACTCACTTCGGGGGGAGACCCAGTACTTC. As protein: CASSIVFGDSLRGETQYF. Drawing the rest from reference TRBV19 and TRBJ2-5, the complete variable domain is DGGITQSPKYLFRKEGQNVTLSCEQNLNHDAMYWYRQDPGQGLRLIYYSQIVNDFQKGDIAEGYSVSREKKESFPLTVTSAQKNPTAFYLCASSIVFGDSLRGETQYFGPGTRLLVL.